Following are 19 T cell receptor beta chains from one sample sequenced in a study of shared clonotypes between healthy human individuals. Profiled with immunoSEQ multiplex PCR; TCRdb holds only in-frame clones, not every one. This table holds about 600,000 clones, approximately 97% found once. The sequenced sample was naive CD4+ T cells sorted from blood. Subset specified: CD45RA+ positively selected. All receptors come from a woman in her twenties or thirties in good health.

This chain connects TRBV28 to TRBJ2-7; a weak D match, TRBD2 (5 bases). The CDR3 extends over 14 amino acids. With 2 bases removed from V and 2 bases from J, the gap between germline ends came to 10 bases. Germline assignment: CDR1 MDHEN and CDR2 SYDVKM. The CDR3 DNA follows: TGTGCCAGCAGTTTAATCTCCGGGACCTACGAGCAGTACTTC. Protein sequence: CASSLISGTYEQYF.

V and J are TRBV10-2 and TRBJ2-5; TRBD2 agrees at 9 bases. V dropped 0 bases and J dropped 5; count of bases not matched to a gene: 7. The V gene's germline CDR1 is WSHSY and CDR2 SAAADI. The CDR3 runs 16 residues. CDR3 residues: CASSESLAGDLETQYF. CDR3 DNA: TGCGCCAGCAGTGAGTCCTTAGCGGGAGATTTGGAGACCCAGTACTTC.

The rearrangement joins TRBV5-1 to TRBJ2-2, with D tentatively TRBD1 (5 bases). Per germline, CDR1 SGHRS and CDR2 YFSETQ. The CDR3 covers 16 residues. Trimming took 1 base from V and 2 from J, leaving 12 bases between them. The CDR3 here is CASSLLDILNTGELFF. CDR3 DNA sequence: TGCGCCAGCAGCTTGTTGGACATATTAAACACCGGGGAGCTGTTTTTT.

The CDR3: CASSPPAGPSGRVGDEQYF. The CDR3 region has the DNA TGTGCCAGCAGCCCCCCCGCAGGGCCAAGCGGGAGGGTCGGAGACGAGCAGTACTTC. This chain links TRBV28 with TRBJ2-7; 10 bases fit TRBD2. The CDR3 contains 19 residues. Germline lookup yields CDR1 MDHEN and CDR2 SYDVKM. V lost 6 bases and J lost 5; bases outside the gene matches: 22.

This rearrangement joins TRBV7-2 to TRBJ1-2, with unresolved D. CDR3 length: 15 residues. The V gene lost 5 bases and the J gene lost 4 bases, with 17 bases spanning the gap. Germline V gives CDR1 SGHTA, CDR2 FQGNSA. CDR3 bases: TGTGCCAGCAGCCGAGGCAGCGCTTCCTCCTATGGCTACACCTTC. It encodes CASSRGSASSYGYTF.

The chain's CDR3 is CASSDTGGLNQPQHF. In nucleotides, the CDR3 is TGTGCCAGCAGTGACACCGGGGGACTCAATCAGCCCCAGCATTTT. The chain joins TRBV2 to TRBJ1-5; D may be TRBD1 (5 bases). This CDR3 region has 15 residues. Trimming pared 3 bases from V and 3 bases from J, leaving 12 bases between. From germline, CDR1 is SNHLY and CDR2 FYNNEI.

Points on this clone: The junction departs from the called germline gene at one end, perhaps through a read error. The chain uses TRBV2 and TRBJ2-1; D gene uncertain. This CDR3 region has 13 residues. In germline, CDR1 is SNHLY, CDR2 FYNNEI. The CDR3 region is CASREGSLNEQFF. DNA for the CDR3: TGTGCCAGCAGGGAAGGCAGTCTCAATGAGCAGTTCTTC.

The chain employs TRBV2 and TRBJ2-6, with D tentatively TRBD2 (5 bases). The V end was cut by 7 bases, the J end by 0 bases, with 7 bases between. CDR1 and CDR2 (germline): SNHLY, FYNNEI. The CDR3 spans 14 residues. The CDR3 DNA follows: TGTGCCAGCACCCGGGACTCTGGGGCCAACGTCCTGACTTTC. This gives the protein CASTRDSGANVLTF.

The CDR3 DNA reads TGTGCCAGCAGTAACCCTTTCCCGAACACTGAAGCTTTCTTT. It yields the protein CASSNPFPNTEAFF. V gene TRBV28 combines with J gene TRBJ1-1; no reliable D call. The V and J ends lost 5 bases and 1 base respectively, with 11 bases between them. The CDR3 is 14 residues long. CDR1 and CDR2 (germline): MDHEN, SYDVKM.

CDR3 loop: CATSRDSAGGGDTQYF. The CDR3 DNA reads TGTGCCACCAGCAGAGATTCAGCGGGAGGGGGGGATACGCAGTATTTT. The V gene is TRBV15, the J gene TRBJ2-3; 10 bases align to TRBD2. Trimming at V came to 0 bases and at J to 6 bases, leaving 6 bases not matched to a gene. The CDR3 has 16 residues. Germline CDR1 and CDR2: LNHNV and YYDKDF (reference sequence).

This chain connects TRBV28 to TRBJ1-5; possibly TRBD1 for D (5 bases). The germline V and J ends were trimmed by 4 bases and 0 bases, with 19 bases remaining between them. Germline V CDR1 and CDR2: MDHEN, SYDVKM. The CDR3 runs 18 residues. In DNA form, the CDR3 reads TGTGCCAGCAGTTCAACGGTGGGGCCAGTTTATAGCAATCAGCCCCAGCATTTT. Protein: CASSSTVGPVYSNQPQHF.

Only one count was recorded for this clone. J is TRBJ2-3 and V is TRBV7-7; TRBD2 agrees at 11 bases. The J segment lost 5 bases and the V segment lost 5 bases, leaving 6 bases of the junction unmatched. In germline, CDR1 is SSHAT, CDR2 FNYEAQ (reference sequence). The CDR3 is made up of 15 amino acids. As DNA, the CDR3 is TGTGCCAGCAGCCCTATAGCGGGAGGGATAGATACGCAGTATTTT. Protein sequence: CASSPIAGGIDTQYF.

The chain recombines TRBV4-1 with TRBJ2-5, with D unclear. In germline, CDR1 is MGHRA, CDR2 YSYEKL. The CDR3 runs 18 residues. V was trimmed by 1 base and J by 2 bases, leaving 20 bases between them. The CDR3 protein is CASSQGRMLETRQETQYF. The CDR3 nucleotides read TGCGCCAGCAGCCAAGGCCGCATGCTGGAGACAAGACAAGAGACCCAGTACTTC.

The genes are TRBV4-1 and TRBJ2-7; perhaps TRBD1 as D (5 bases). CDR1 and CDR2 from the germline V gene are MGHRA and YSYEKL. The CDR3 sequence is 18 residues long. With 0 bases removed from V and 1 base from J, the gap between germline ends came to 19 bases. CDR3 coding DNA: TGCGCCAGCAGCCAAGATAGGCCGCGAAGAGACAGATCCTACGAGCAGTACTTC. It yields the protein CASSQDRPRRDRSYEQYF.

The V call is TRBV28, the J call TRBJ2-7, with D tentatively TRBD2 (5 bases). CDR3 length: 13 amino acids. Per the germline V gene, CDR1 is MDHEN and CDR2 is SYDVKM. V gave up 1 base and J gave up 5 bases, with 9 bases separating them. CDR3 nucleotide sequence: TGTGCCAGCAGTTTATCGGGGTGGGACGAGCAGTACTTC. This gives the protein CASSLSGWDEQYF.

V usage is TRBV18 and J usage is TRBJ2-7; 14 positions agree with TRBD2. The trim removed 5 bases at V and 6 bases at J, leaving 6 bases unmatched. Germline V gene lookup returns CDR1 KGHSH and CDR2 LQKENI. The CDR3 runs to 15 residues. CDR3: CASSSGLAGDSEQYF. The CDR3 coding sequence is TGTGCCAGCTCATCGGGACTAGCGGGAGACTCCGAGCAGTACTTC.

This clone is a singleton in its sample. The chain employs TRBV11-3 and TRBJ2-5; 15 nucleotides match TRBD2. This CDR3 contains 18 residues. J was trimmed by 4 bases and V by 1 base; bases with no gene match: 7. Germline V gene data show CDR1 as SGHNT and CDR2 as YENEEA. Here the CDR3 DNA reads TGTGCCAGCAGCTTAGGAGGACTAGCGGGAGGGCCGGGAGAGACCCAGTACTTC. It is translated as CASSLGGLAGGPGETQYF.

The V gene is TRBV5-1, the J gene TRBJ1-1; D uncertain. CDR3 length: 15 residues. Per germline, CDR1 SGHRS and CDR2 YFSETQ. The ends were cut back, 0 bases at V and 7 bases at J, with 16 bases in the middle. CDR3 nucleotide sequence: TGCGCCAGCAGCTTGGGGAACATTTTAACTGATGAAGCTTTCTTT. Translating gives CASSLGNILTDEAFF. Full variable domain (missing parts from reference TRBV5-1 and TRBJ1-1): KAGVTQTPRYLIKTRGQQVTLSCSPISGHRSVSWYQQTPGQGLQFLFEYFSETQRNKGNFPGRFSGRQFSNSRSEMNVSTLELGDSALYLCASSLGNILTDEAFFGQGTRLTVV.

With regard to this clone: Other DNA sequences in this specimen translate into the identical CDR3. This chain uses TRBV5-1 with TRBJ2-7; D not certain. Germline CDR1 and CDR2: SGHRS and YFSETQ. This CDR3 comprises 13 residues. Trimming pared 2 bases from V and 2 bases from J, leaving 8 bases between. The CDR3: CASSLDLAYEQYF. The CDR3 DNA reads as TGCGCCAGCAGCTTAGATCTAGCCTACGAGCAGTACTTC.